This T cell receptor beta chain was documented in a study of beta chain features in type 1 diabetes. Study findings and constraints: PCR might pick shorter templates more often, in the same way for patients and controls. In the patient group, naive, central memory and Treg TCRB repertoires seemed more alike than in the healthy donor group. For type 1 diabetes patients, VDJ junctions showed fewer insertions and more deletions.

Deletions cut 8 bases from V and 1 base from J, with 1 base between. The CDR3 loop spans 10 amino acids. Germline CDR1 is KGHSH and CDR2 is LQKENI. Every participating donor gave one draw, a heparinised blood sample averaging roughly 0.12 L. What was sequenced were expressed TCRB transcripts, since all of the isolated RNA had been reverse transcribed. Using immunoSEQ multiplex PCR, the repertoire was profiled, and TCRdb retains in-frame clones only, with some absent. Of 200,000 to 300,000 clones in the sample, 25% to 35% were seen once. For this clone: Its specificity is unknown. It may be a read error: a sequence one base away is much more abundant.

The material sequenced was central memory CD4+ T cells from blood. This clonotype was obtained from a man aged 25-45 years in good health. V gene TRBV18 combines with J gene TRBJ2-3; no clear D gene. CDR3 coding DNA: TGTGCCAGCCGCACAGATACGCAGTATTTT. Protein product: CASRTDTQYF. Supplemented by reference TRBV18 and TRBJ2-3, the full variable domain reads NAGVMQNPRHLVRRRGQEARLRCSPMKGHSHVYWYRQLPEEGLKFMVYLQKENIIDESGMPKERFSAEFPKEGPSILRIQQVVRGDSAAYFCASRTDTQYFGPGTRLTVL.